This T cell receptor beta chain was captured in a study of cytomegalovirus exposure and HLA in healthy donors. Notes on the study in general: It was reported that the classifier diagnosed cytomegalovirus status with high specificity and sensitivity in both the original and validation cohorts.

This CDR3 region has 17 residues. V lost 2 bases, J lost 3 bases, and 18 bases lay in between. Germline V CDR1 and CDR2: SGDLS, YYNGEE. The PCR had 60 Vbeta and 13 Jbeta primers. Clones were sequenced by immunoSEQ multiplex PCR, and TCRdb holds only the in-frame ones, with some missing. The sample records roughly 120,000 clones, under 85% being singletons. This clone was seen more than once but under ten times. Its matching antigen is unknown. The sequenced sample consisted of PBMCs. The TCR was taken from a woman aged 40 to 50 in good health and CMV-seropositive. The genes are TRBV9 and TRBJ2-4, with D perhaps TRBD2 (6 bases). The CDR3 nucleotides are TGTGCCAGCAGCGTTGGGGGGACCCTGGGAGGCAAAAACATTCAGTACTTC. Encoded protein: CASSVGGTLGGKNIQYF.